The T cell receptor beta chain described here comes from a study of T cell responses to AZD1222 COVID-19 vaccine. Study results and limitations: Increases in Spike-specific TCR breadth and depth were seen after two AZD1222 doses. There were mostly white British donors and more females than males, and clonal diversity was possibly underestimated. Repertoires in all cases were sampled only once the peak T cell response had passed. Dominant at 160-218 and 743-854, vaccine-associated CD4 TCRs also spanned spike.

About this clone itself: The antigen remains unidentified.

Sequenced by immunoSEQ multiplex PCR; TCRdb stores in-frame clones only, minus some. The data show tens of thousands of clones, about 93% seen once. The CDR3 consists of 14 residues. Germline loops: CDR1 MNHNS, CDR2 SASEGT. V gave up 1 base and J gave up 7 bases; unmatched junction bases: 3. The input for sequencing was peripheral blood, taken 28 days after the second AZD1222 dose. The clonotype originates from an adult who received the AZD1222 COVID-19 vaccine. The V call is TRBV6-1, the J call TRBJ1-2; the match to TRBD1 covers 10 bases. The CDR3 protein is CASSEEGTGAGYTF. The CDR3, as DNA: TGTGCCAGCAGTGAAGAAGGGACAGGGGCTGGCTACACCTTC.